The next 32 T cell receptor beta chains were all read from a single sample in a study of memory CD4+ T cells and cytomegalovirus serostatus. Clones were read by immunoSEQ multiplex PCR, and TCRdb kept only the in-frame ones, dropping some. The table records some 59,000 clones, 82% of them present only once. Single viable CD3+CD4+CD8-CD45RO+ cells were sorted as the memory CD4+ T cells. Sequencing was performed on memory CD4+ T cells from blood. The receptors come from an adult in good health and CMV-seronegative.

The chain carries TRBV28 and TRBJ2-2; TRBD2 agrees at 14 bases. Germline lookup yields CDR1 MDHEN and CDR2 SYDVKM. With V trimmed by 6 bases and J by 1 base, 4 bases remained unmatched. CDR3 length equals 17 residues. The CDR3 sequence is CASRGLAGELNTGELFF. The CDR3 region has the DNA TGTGCCAGCAGGGGACTAGCGGGAGAGCTGAACACCGGGGAGCTGTTTTTT.

The chain is built from TRBV18 and TRBJ1-5; D is possibly TRBD1 (5 bases). Trimming shortened V by 2 bases and J by 4 bases, and 12 bases separated the two germline ends. This CDR3 is built from 15 residues. CDR1 and CDR2 from the germline V gene are KGHSH and LQKENI. The CDR3 nucleotides are TGTGCCAGCTCACCAAGCGGACACCCGAATCAGCCCCAGCATTTT. It is translated as CASSPSGHPNQPQHF.

This chain joins TRBV14 and TRBJ2-7, with D unclear. The V gene lost 3 bases and the J gene lost 1 base, with 10 bases spanning the gap. CDR1 and CDR2 (germline): SGHDN, FVKESK. This CDR3 comprises 14 residues. This CDR3 reads CASSHLGPSYEQYF. The CDR3 bases are TGTGCCAGCAGCCATTTGGGTCCTTCCTACGAGCAGTACTTC.

The rearrangement uses TRBV10-3 and TRBJ1-6, with 7 bases aligning to TRBD1. The V segment lost 3 bases and the J segment 8 bases; nucleotides outside the gene matches: 1. The germline V gene has CDR1 ENHRY and CDR2 SYGVKD. This CDR3 region has 13 residues. CDR3 nucleotide sequence: TGTGCCATCAGTGACAGGGGGGATTCACCCCTCCACTTT. It translates to CAISDRGDSPLHF.

The rearrangement uses TRBV7-2 and TRBJ2-5; 10 bases map to TRBD1. Germline V lookup: CDR1 SGHTA, CDR2 FQGNSA. The CDR3 runs 13 residues. V lost 5 bases and J lost 11; bases outside the gene matches: 8. The DNA for the CDR3 is TGTGCCAGCAGCCCCAACCGGGACAGGGGACAGTACTTC. It translates to CASSPNRDRGQYF.

The chain combines TRBV19 with TRBJ2-5, with D possibly being TRBD1 (5 bases). Trimming left V 8 bases short and J 3 bases short, with 10 bases between. The CDR3 sequence is 12 residues long. CDR1 and CDR2 from the germline V gene are LNHDA and SQIVND (reference sequence). The CDR3 is CASPGHEETQYF. CDR3 sequence (DNA): TGTGCCAGTCCCGGACACGAAGAGACCCAGTACTTC.

The chain carries TRBV30 and TRBJ1-4; possible D gene TRBD1, 5 bases. The V gene's germline CDR1 is GTSNPN and CDR2 SVGIG (reference sequence). The CDR3 runs 14 residues. Trimming stripped 1 base from V and 7 bases from J, with 13 bases between. In DNA, the CDR3 is TGTGCCTGGAGTGCGCAGGGTGTCGGTGAAAAACTGTTTTTT. Protein: CAWSAQGVGEKLFF.

The chain recombines TRBV30 with TRBJ1-5; D possibly corresponds to TRBD1 (6 bases). The CDR3 covers 14 residues. The V end lost 5 bases, the J end lost 0 bases, and 11 bases lay between the germline ends. CDR1 and CDR2 (germline): GTSNPN, SVGIG (reference sequence). The CDR3 region is CAWARDNSNQPQHF. The CDR3 nucleotides are TGTGCCTGGGCCCGGGACAATAGCAATCAGCCCCAGCATTTT. The full variable domain, in which reference TRBV30 and TRBJ1-5 provide the parts outside the CDR3, is SQTIHQWPATLVQPVGSPLSLECTVEGTSNPNLYWYRQAAGRGLQLLFYSVGIGQISSEVPQNLSASRPQDRQFILSSKKLLLSDSGFYLCAWARDNSNQPQHFGDGTRLSIL.

CDR3: CASSVDSGSGYEQFF. DNA of the CDR3: TGTGCCAGCAGTGTGGATAGCGGGAGCGGATATGAGCAGTTCTTC. The chain joins TRBV2 to TRBJ2-1, with 9 bases that match TRBD2. The CDR3 has 15 residues. The trim removed 4 bases at V and 8 bases at J, leaving 9 bases unmatched. Germline V lookup: CDR1 SNHLY, CDR2 FYNNEI.

The chain joins TRBV19 to TRBJ2-7; D is unclear. This CDR3 is built from 13 residues. The germline V and J ends were trimmed by 1 base and 1 base, with 5 bases remaining between them. Germline CDR1 reads LNHDA; CDR2 reads SQIVND (reference sequence). Written as DNA, the CDR3 is TGTGCCAGTAGTATAGGTTCTTCCTACGAGCAGTACTTC. It is translated as CASSIGSSYEQYF.

CDR3 loop: CASSSGDGGNYGYTF. CDR3 DNA: TGCGCCAGCAGCTCGGGAGATGGGGGGAACTATGGCTACACCTTC. The rearrangement joins TRBV5-1 to TRBJ1-2; tentatively, D is TRBD1 (5 bases). The CDR3 is 15 amino acids. V lost 3 bases to trimming and J lost 2 bases, with 14 bases between them. Per germline, CDR1 SGHRS and CDR2 YFSETQ.

This sequence joins TRBV14 and TRBJ1-2; D not certain. The CDR3 sequence is 12 residues long. The V end lost 4 bases, the J end lost 4 bases, and 7 bases lay between the germline ends. The germline V gene has CDR1 SGHDN and CDR2 FVKESK. CDR3 nucleotide sequence: TGTGCCAGCAGCCGAAACCTCTATGGCTACACCTTC. The encoded protein is CASSRNLYGYTF.

The chain combines TRBV19 with TRBJ1-5; D might be TRBD1 (6 bases). This CDR3 comprises 13 residues. The V gene lost 9 bases and the J gene lost 4 bases, with 13 bases spanning the gap. The V gene's germline CDR1 is LNHDA and CDR2 SQIVND (reference sequence). CDR3 coding DNA: TGTGCCAGCAGAAACCAGGGGAATCAGCCCCAGCATTTT. Residues: CASRNQGNQPQHF.

V and J are TRBV2 and TRBJ1-5, with D perhaps matching TRBD1 (6 bases). This CDR3 is 14 amino acids long. Germline V CDR1 and CDR2: SNHLY, FYNNEI. Trimming stripped 4 bases from V and 7 bases from J, with 14 bases between. The CDR3 reads CASSVQGRGQPQHF. The CDR3 DNA follows: TGTGCCAGCAGTGTACAGGGTAGGGGGCAGCCCCAGCATTTT. Full variable domain (outside the CDR3, taken from reference TRBV2 and TRBJ1-5): EPEVTQTPSHQVTQMGQEVILRCVPISNHLYFYWYRQILGQKVEFLVSFYNNEISEKSEIFDDQFSVERPDGSNFTLKIRSTKLEDSAMYFCASSVQGRGQPQHFGDGTRLSIL.

The chain links TRBV7-2 to TRBJ2-1; the match to TRBD2 covers 9 bases. V lost 1 base, J lost 10 bases, and 2 bases stayed unmatched. The germline gives CDR1 SGHTA, CDR2 FQGNSA. This CDR3 contains 13 residues. The CDR3 here is CASSLDGLAEQFF. The DNA of the CDR3 is TGTGCCAGCAGCTTAGATGGACTAGCGGAGCAGTTCTTC.

The V gene is TRBV19, the J gene TRBJ1-6; the D is unclear. V was cut by 6 bases and J by 9 bases, with 9 bases left in between. This CDR3 is built from 12 residues. The V gene's germline CDR1 is LNHDA and CDR2 SQIVND (reference sequence). The CDR3 nucleotides read TGTGCCAGTAGCGGAGGGTTTTCACCCCTCCACTTT. This sequence encodes CASSGGFSPLHF.

The chain links TRBV7-9 to TRBJ1-5, with a weak D call TRBD1 (5 bases). The CDR3 is 14 residues long. Looked up from germline, CDR1 is SEHNR and CDR2 is FQNEAQ (reference sequence). V lost 1 base and J 7 bases, leaving 11 bases between the germline ends. The CDR3 DNA reads as TGTGCCAGCAGCTTAGGCGGTCGGGGCCAGCCCCAGCATTTT. Encoded protein: CASSLGGRGQPQHF. The full variable domain, its missing parts supplied by reference TRBV7-9 and TRBJ1-5, is DTGVSQNPRHKITKRGQNVTFRCDPISEHNRLYWYRQTLGQGPEFLTYFQNEAQLEKSRLLSDRFSAERPKGSFSTLEIQRTEQGDSAMYLCASSLGGRGQPQHFGDGTRLSIL.

The chain couples TRBV5-6 to TRBJ2-5, with D uncertain. Germline CDR1 is SGHDT and CDR2 is YYEEEE. V lost 0 bases and J 3 bases, leaving 6 bases between the germline ends. This CDR3 contains 13 residues. The CDR3 nucleotides read TGTGCCAGCAGCTTGGTAACGGAAGAGACCCAGTACTTC. This codes for CASSLVTEETQYF.

This clone was counted between two and nine times. The chain is built from TRBV6-5 and TRBJ1-5; unclear D gene. Per the germline V gene, CDR1 is MNHEY and CDR2 is SVGAGI. V lost 1 base, J lost 5 bases, and 12 bases lay in between. The CDR3 covers 15 residues. The CDR3 reads CASSYLRPPYQPQHF. The CDR3 DNA is TGTGCCAGCAGTTACTTGCGGCCTCCTTATCAGCCCCAGCATTTT.

This chain uses TRBV20-1 with TRBJ1-1, with D uncertain. Germline CDR1 and CDR2: DFQATT and SNEGSKA (reference sequence). The CDR3 contains 11 residues. Between the trimmed V and J ends, which lost 3 bases and 5 bases, there was a span of 7 bases. The CDR3 sequence: CSASKGTEAFF. The CDR3 region has the DNA TGCAGTGCTAGTAAGGGTACTGAAGCTTTCTTT.

The chain combines TRBV5-1 with TRBJ2-5; no reliable D call. The CDR3 extends over 11 amino acids. CDR1 and CDR2 from the germline V gene are SGHRS and YFSETQ. V lost 4 bases and J lost 3, with 4 bases in between. CDR3 protein: CASSIKETQYF. The CDR3 DNA sequence: TGCGCCAGCAGCATAAAAGAGACCCAGTACTTC.

V is TRBV7-6 and J is TRBJ1-1; D is unclear. V lost 5 bases, J lost 4 bases, and 14 bases lay in between. Germline V gene sequence: CDR1 SGHVS, CDR2 FNYEAQ. This CDR3 has 14 amino acids. In DNA form, the CDR3 reads TGTGCCAGCAGCCCAATTACCGGACCCACTGAAGCTTTCTTT. It encodes CASSPITGPTEAFF.

J is TRBJ1-5 and V is TRBV18; the D is unclear. Germline V gene sequence: CDR1 KGHSH, CDR2 LQKENI. The V end lost 5 bases, the J end lost 7 bases, and 12 bases lay between the germline ends. CDR3 length: 13 residues. As DNA, the CDR3 is TGTGCCAGCTCAAACGACGGAGTGCAGCCCCAGCATTTT. This codes for CASSNDGVQPQHF.

The rearrangement links TRBV7-2 to TRBJ2-1; D may match TRBD1 or TRBD2 (5 bases each). Germline lookup yields CDR1 SGHTA and CDR2 FQGNSA. CDR3 length: 16 residues. The V end was cut by 2 bases, the J end by 6 bases, with 17 bases between. CDR3 amino acids: CASSLQAGTIGNEQFF. The CDR3 coding sequence is TGTGCCAGCAGCTTACAGGCCGGGACGATCGGCAATGAGCAGTTCTTC.

The genes are TRBV28 and TRBJ1-5; D not certain. The CDR3 runs 12 residues. V lost 7 bases, J lost 4 bases, and 8 bases lay in between. Germline CDR1 is MDHEN and CDR2 is SYDVKM. CDR3 sequence (DNA): TGTGCCAGCACCTATGGAAATCAGCCCCAGCATTTT. This sequence encodes CASTYGNQPQHF.

The V call is TRBV27, the J call TRBJ2-2; 9 nucleotides match TRBD1. The CDR3 loop spans 14 amino acids. The germline gives CDR1 MNHEY, CDR2 SMNVEV (reference sequence). The ends lost 8 bases at V and 7 bases at J; junction bases unmatched: 8. The CDR3 sequence is CASRTGGMGGELFF. Written as DNA, the CDR3 is TGTGCCAGCCGAACAGGGGGCATGGGCGGGGAGCTGTTTTTT.

This chain's CDR3 is CASSFRRGTYEQYF. The DNA of the CDR3 is TGTGCCAGCAGTTTTCGCAGGGGAACCTACGAGCAGTACTTC. The rearrangement joins TRBV27 to TRBJ2-7, with a weak D call TRBD1 (6 bases). CDR1 and CDR2 from the germline V gene are MNHEY and SMNVEV (reference sequence). The CDR3 has 14 amino acids. V gave up 3 bases and J gave up 2 bases, with 11 bases separating them.

This chain connects TRBV27 to TRBJ2-7; 11 bases are shared with TRBD1. After removal of 5 bases from V and 3 bases from J, the junction contained 9 bases not matched to a gene. CDR3 length equals 16 residues. The germline CDR1 and CDR2 sequences are MNHEY and SMNVEV (reference sequence). The CDR3 coding sequence is TGTGCCAGCAGTCGCTTAGGGACAGGGGGAGGCTACGAGCAGTACTTC. Its protein product is CASSRLGTGGGYEQYF.

The chain carries TRBV5-1 and TRBJ2-7; no firm D call. The CDR3 consists of 12 residues. The germline V gene has CDR1 SGHRS and CDR2 YFSETQ. V gave up 1 base and J gave up 5 bases, with 7 bases separating them. The CDR3 loop is CASSLPTNEQYF. The DNA for the CDR3 is TGCGCCAGCAGCTTGCCTACGAACGAGCAGTACTTC.

The chain uses TRBV29-1 and TRBJ2-3; 12 bases agree with TRBD2. J was trimmed by 1 base and V by 4 bases; bases with no gene match: 6. The CDR3 extends over 16 amino acids. Germline V gene lookup returns CDR1 SQVTM and CDR2 ANQGSEA. The CDR3 DNA reads as TGCAGCGTTGGAACTAGCGGGAGGTGGGGCACAGATACGCAGTATTTT. As protein: CSVGTSGRWGTDTQYF.

V usage is TRBV18 and J usage is TRBJ2-3; 7 bases are shared with TRBD1. Germline CDR1 is KGHSH and CDR2 is LQKENI. Unmatched junction bases numbered 17, after V lost 4 bases and J lost 1 base. This CDR3 comprises 19 residues. The CDR3 spells CASSLTDYPGGSGTDTQYF. The CDR3 nucleotides are TGTGCCAGCTCACTCACAGACTATCCAGGGGGTAGTGGCACAGATACGCAGTATTTT.

The genes are TRBV15 and TRBJ2-3, with D possibly being TRBD1 (5 bases). Germline loops: CDR1 LNHNV, CDR2 YYDKDF (reference sequence). The CDR3 consists of 17 residues. V lost 3 bases and J lost 2, with 18 bases in between. The CDR3 reads CATSRGPDRDPTDTQYF. The CDR3, as DNA: TGTGCCACCAGCAGGGGCCCTGACAGAGACCCCACAGATACGCAGTATTTT.